What follows describes a single T cell receptor beta chain. Its antigen is currently not known. The input lacks base qualities; no much larger clone sits a single base away. TCRbeta CDR3 regions were amplified from genomic DNA using the immunoSEQ Assay, a bias-controlled multiplex PCR. As for the original processing: Nucleated cell counts per sample were estimated from amplification of reference gene primers within the assay. To quantify the absolute abundance of each unique TCRbeta CDR3 rearrangement, sequence reads were collapsed and filtered. For each sample, productive Simpson clonality was calculated as the square root of Simpson's diversity index over productive rearrangements. TCRdb holds this immuneACCESS table with in-frame rearrangements only. Some clones are missing; in checked studies, unresolved V genes explain under half, and the rest has no known cause. V and J calls and clone size come straight from that table; D and trimming were deduced from the DNA. A total of around 100,000 clones appear in this sample, over 80% of them only once. The ten top clones hold 8.5% to 14% of the sample.

Based on the germline V gene, the CDR1 and CDR2 sequences are KGHSH and LQKENI. Trimming takes 2 bases from V and 1 base from J, and the germline ends sit 6 bases apart. The CDR3 goes from the cysteine to the phenylalanine over 15 residues. The kept DNA is CDR3 alone, 45 bases in frame from the first base. The sample belongs to a study of blood T cell repertoires in COVID-19 (dated by TCRdb to 2018 to 2021). Regarding the complete study: Collaborator samples came from the United States, Italy and Spain and covered acute and convalescent phases of COVID-19. The material from the prospective study consisted of cDNA or gDNA derived from T cells, B-cell-depleted T cells, or PBMCs. Deeply sampled blood TCRbeta repertoires from subjects exposed to, actively infected with, or recovered from COVID-19 were included in the dataset. The repertoires were released in a freely available public database intended as a resource for research on the immune response to SARS-CoV-2. The samples were drawn from the first 160 participants of the ongoing ImmuneRACE study and from 1,254 subjects provided by 6 global collaborators. Nearly every sample came with metadata listing a de-identified subject ID, COVID-19 status, age in years and sex. Where available, HLA class I and class II types were obtained from metadata supplied by the sample provider rather than from assay-based typing. The full study reports these points: The quantity of clinical and demographic metadata differed by source and by participant and was supplied without curation.

Whole blood was collected in K2EDTA tubes by collaborating institutions according to the institutions' own protocols. For TCRbeta analysis, collaborators shipped samples as frozen whole blood, isolated PBMCs, or DNA extracted from either of those sample types. Recombination connected TRBV18 to TRBJ2-6, with the D gene not clear enough to name. Sequenced: peripheral blood. The clonotype was recovered from a man older than 75 with acute or convalescent COVID-19. Read as DNA, the sequence is TGTGCCAGCTCACCAGGAGAGTCTGGGGCCAACGTCCTGACTTTC. Its protein reads: CASSPGESGANVLTF.